These 15 T cell receptor beta chains were sequenced from one sample in a study of cytomegalovirus exposure and HLA in healthy donors. The PCR made use of 60 Vbeta and 13 Jbeta primers. Sequencing used immunoSEQ multiplex PCR; TCRdb keeps in-frame clones, though not all of them. This repertoire shows some 130,000 clones, roughly four fifths found once; its top ten account for around 11%. The sample taken for sequencing was PBMCs. These receptors came from a male donor in good health and CMV-seropositive.

This clone has just a few counts. Written as DNA, the CDR3 is TGCAGCGTTGACGTGACAGTTAGCACAGATACGCAGTATTTT. Translation: CSVDVTVSTDTQYF. V gene TRBV29-1 combines with J gene TRBJ2-3; maybe TRBD1 (5 bases). V lost 3 bases to trimming and J lost 0 bases, with 10 bases between them. The CDR3 length is 14 residues. Germline lookup yields CDR1 SQVTM and CDR2 ANQGSEA.

The chain combines TRBV27 with TRBJ2-4; maybe TRBD2 (5 bases). V lost 6 bases and J 6 bases, leaving 18 bases between the germline ends. The length of the CDR3 is 15 residues. Germline CDR1 MNHEY, CDR2 SMNVEV (reference sequence). CDR3 sequence reads: CASSRLPTAGNIQYF. DNA for the CDR3: TGTGCCAGCAGCCGACTTCCAACCGCGGGAAACATTCAGTACTTC.

V gene TRBV7-3 combines with J gene TRBJ2-1; 10 bases are a match to TRBD1. There are 15 residues in the CDR3. Per the germline V gene, CDR1 is SGHTA and CDR2 is FQGTGA. Trimming took 4 bases from V and 7 from J; bases not matched to a gene: 7. CDR3 bases: TGTGCCAGCAGCTCCACCGGGACAGGGGATAATGAGCAGTTCTTC. This gives the protein CASSSTGTGDNEQFF. The full variable domain, rest sourced from reference TRBV7-3 and TRBJ2-1, is GAGVSQTPSNKVTEKGKYVELRCDPISGHTALYWYRQSLGQGPEFLIYFQGTGAADDSGLPNDRFFAVRPEGSVSTLKIQRTERGDSAVYLCASSSTGTGDNEQFFGPGTRLTVL.

The rearrangement uses TRBV9 and TRBJ2-7; the D gene is possibly TRBD2 (5 bases). With 4 bases removed from V and 2 bases from J, the gap between germline ends came to 16 bases. This CDR3 has 15 residues. The germline CDR1 and CDR2 sequences are SGDLS and YYNGEE. DNA of the CDR3: TGTGCCAGCAGCCCGGAGGAGGTGGAGGCCTACGAGCAGTACTTC. Its protein is CASSPEEVEAYEQYF.

The CDR3 DNA is TGTGCCAGCAGCCGCCTATCCGATATGAGCTCCTACAATGAGCAGTTCTTC. This translates into CASSRLSDMSSYNEQFF. The V call is TRBV27, the J call TRBJ2-1; the D is unclear. CDR3 size: 17 residues. In germline, CDR1 is MNHEY, CDR2 SMNVEV (reference sequence). V lost 6 bases, J lost 0 bases, and 18 bases lay in between.

This sequence joins TRBV6-5 and TRBJ2-7, with D possibly TRBD2 on 6 matching bases. The CDR3 runs 13 residues. The V end was cut by 6 bases, the J end by 4 bases, with 13 bases between. The germline gives CDR1 MNHEY, CDR2 SVGAGI. CDR3 bases: TGTGCCAGCAGCCGGGACTTCGAATACGAGCAGTACTTC. Translated, it gives CASSRDFEYEQYF.

The rearrangement uses TRBV4-2 and TRBJ2-1, with a tentative D call TRBD2 (6 bases). V lost 0 bases and J lost 5, with 14 bases in between. The CDR3 totals 16 residues. CDR1 is LGHNA, CDR2 YNFKEQ, per germline. CDR3 bases: TGTGCCAGCAGCCAAGAGTTGCGACTAGGGGACAATGAGCAGTTCTTC. It translates to CASSQELRLGDNEQFF.

The rearrangement uses TRBV7-2 and TRBJ1-2, with TRBD1 matching over 9 bases. The germline gives CDR1 SGHTA, CDR2 FQGNSA. The J segment lost 8 bases and the V segment lost 7 bases, leaving 8 bases of the junction unmatched. The CDR3 loop spans 13 amino acids. The CDR3 protein is CASNQPGQGGYTF. The CDR3 nucleotides read TGTGCCAGCAACCAACCGGGACAGGGCGGCTACACCTTC. The full variable domain, with the rest looked up from reference TRBV7-2 and TRBJ1-2, is GAGVSQSPSNKVTEKGKDVELRCDPISGHTALYWYRQSLGQGLEFLIYFQGNSAPDKSGLPSDRFSAERTGGSVSTLTIQRTQQEDSAVYLCASNQPGQGGYTFGSGTRLTVV.

This clone was counted only a few times. This chain uses TRBV7-3 with TRBJ1-1; unclear D gene. This CDR3 has 11 amino acids. CDR1 and CDR2 from the germline V gene are SGHTA and FQGTGA. Trimming took off 4 bases at V and 5 bases at J, with 5 bases between the two ends. This CDR3 reads CASSSGTEAFF. The CDR3 nucleotides read TGTGCCAGCAGCTCGGGGACTGAAGCTTTCTTT.

This chain joins TRBV6-1 and TRBJ2-7, with 7 bases lining up with TRBD1. The germline V gene has CDR1 MNHNS and CDR2 SASEGT. Trimming cost V 10 bases and J 3 bases; bases outside gene matches: 9. The CDR3 extends over 13 amino acids. In DNA form, the CDR3 reads TGTGCCAACTCTCCCGGGACAGACTACGAGCAGTACTTC. Residues: CANSPGTDYEQYF.

This chain's CDR3 is CASIRTAYNEQFF. The CDR3 bases are TGTGCCAGCATCCGGACAGCCTACAATGAGCAGTTCTTC. The chain has TRBV21-1 and TRBJ2-1; TRBD1, the D gene given by the table, was not confirmed from the DNA. TRBV21-1 is listed as a pseudogene. This CDR3 contains 13 residues.

This sequence joins TRBV5-1 and TRBJ2-2; 7 nucleotides agree with TRBD1. This CDR3 is built from 15 residues. Losses at the gene ends were 4 bases for V and 1 base for J; bases not matched to a gene: 4. CDR1 and CDR2 (germline): SGHRS, YFSETQ. The CDR3 DNA follows: TGCGCCAGCAGCACGGGACAGAAGAACACCGGGGAGCTGTTTTTT. Its translation: CASSTGQKNTGELFF.

The chain uses TRBV5-1 and TRBJ1-4; TRBD1 matches 9 bases. Germline V gene lookup returns CDR1 SGHRS and CDR2 YFSETQ. The V gene end was trimmed by 2 bases and the J gene end by 3 bases; junction bases not matched to a gene: 5. This CDR3 region has 16 residues. In DNA, the CDR3 is TGCGCCAGCAGCTTCCCCGACAGGGGGTCTAATGAAAAACTGTTTTTT. Its protein is CASSFPDRGSNEKLFF.

This rearrangement joins TRBV9 to TRBJ2-3; D unresolved. Germline V CDR1 and CDR2: SGDLS, YYNGEE. The CDR3 has 15 residues. The germline V and J ends were trimmed by 0 bases and 3 bases, with 11 bases remaining between them. CDR3 region: CASSVDGPGTDTQYF. The DNA of the CDR3 is TGTGCCAGCAGCGTAGACGGCCCAGGAACAGATACGCAGTATTTT.

The sample holds a few counts of this clone. V and J are TRBV28 and TRBJ2-7; possibly TRBD1 for D (6 bases). The CDR3 totals 13 residues. Germline V CDR1 and CDR2: MDHEN, SYDVKM. The V gene lost 4 bases and the J gene lost 6 bases, with 13 bases spanning the gap. CDR3 bases: TGTGCCAGCAGTTGGACAGCCCTCAGCGAGCAGTACTTC. Residues: CASSWTALSEQYF.